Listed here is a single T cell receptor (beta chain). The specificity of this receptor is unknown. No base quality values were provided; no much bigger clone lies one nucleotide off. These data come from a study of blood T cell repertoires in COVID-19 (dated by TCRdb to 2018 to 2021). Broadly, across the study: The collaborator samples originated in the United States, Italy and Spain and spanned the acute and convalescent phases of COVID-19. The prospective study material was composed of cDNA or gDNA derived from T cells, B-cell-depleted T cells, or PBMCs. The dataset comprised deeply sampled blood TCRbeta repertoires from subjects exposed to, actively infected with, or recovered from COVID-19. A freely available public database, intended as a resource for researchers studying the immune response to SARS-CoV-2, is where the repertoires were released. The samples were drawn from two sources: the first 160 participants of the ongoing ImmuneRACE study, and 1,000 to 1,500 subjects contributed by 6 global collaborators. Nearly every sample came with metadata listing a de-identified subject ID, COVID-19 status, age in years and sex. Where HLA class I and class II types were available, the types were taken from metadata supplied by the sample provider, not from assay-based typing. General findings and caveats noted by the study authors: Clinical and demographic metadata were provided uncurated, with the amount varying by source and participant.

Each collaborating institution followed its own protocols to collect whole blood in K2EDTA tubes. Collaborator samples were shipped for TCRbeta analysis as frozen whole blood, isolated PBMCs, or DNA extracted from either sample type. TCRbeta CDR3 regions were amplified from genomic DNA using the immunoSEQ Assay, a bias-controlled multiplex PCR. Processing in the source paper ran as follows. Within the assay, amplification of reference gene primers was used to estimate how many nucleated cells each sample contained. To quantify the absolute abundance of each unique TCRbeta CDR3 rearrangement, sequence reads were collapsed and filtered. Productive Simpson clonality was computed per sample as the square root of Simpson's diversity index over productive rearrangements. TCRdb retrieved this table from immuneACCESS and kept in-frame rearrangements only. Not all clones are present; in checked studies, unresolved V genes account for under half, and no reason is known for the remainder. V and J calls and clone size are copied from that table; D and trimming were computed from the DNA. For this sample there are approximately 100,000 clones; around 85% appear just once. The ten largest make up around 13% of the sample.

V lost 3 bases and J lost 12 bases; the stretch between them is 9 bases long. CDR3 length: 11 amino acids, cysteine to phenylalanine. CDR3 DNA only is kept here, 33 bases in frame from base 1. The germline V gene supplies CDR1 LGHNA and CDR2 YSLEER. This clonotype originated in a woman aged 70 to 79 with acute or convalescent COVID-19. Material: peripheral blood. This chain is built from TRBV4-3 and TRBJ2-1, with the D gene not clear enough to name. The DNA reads TGCGCCAGCAGCCAGGGCCGTGGGCAGTTCTTC. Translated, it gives CASSQGRGQFF.